This T cell receptor beta chain is drawn from a study of T cell clonality in common variable immunodeficiency. Study-level findings and limits: Patient heterogeneity in the CVID cohort limited correlations between repertoire features and clinical complications. Fewer TCRbeta clones were shared among CVID subjects than controls.

The CDR3 has 17 amino acids. V gave up 5 bases and J gave up 0 bases, with 20 bases separating them. Produced via immunoSEQ multiplex PCR; TCRdb's table is partial and in-frame only. The sample yields roughly 43,000 clones, without any singletons. This clone was counted many times. Its cognate antigen is unknown. The read falls 3 residues short of the CDR3 end, and the missing part is taken from the germline J gene. Donors gave roughly 4.5 to 8 ml heparinized peripheral whole blood. The receptor's source is a person aged 18 to 75 in good health. This chain connects TRBV12-3 or TRBV12-4 to TRBJ2-7, with D perhaps TRBD1 (5 bases). Sequenced: peripheral blood mononuclear cells. The part of the CDR3 DNA that was read is TGTGCCAGCAGTAGATCCTCCAAGGGGTGGAGCTCCTACGAG. This encodes CASSRSSKGWSSYE. The whole CDR3 sequence reads CASSRSSKGWSSYEQYF.